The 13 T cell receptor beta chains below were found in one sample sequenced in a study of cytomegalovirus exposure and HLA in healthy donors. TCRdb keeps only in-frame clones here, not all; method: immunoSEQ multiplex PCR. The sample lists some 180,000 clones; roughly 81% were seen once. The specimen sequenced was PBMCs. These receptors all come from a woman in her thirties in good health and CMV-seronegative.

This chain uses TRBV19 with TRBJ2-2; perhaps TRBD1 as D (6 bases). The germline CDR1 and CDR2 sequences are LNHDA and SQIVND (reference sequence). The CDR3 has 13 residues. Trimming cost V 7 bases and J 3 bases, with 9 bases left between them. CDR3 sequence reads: CASNRADTGELFF. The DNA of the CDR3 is TGTGCCAGTAACAGGGCGGACACCGGGGAGCTGTTTTTT.

The CDR3 nucleotides are TGTGCCAGCAGCTTAGGGACACTCCAAGAGACCCAGTACTTC. Translating it yields CASSLGTLQETQYF. This chain connects TRBV7-9 to TRBJ2-5; D may be TRBD1 (5 bases). Germline loops: CDR1 SEHNR, CDR2 FQNEAQ (reference sequence). Between the trimmed V and J ends, which lost 1 base and 1 base, there was a span of 7 bases. CDR3 length: 14 amino acids.

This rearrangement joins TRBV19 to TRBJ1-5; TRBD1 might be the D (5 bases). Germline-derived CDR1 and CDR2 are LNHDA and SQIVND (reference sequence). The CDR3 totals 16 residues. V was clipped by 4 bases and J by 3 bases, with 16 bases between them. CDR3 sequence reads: CASSTQEGRDNQPQHF. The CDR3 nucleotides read TGTGCCAGTAGTACTCAGGAGGGGCGAGACAATCAGCCCCAGCATTTT.

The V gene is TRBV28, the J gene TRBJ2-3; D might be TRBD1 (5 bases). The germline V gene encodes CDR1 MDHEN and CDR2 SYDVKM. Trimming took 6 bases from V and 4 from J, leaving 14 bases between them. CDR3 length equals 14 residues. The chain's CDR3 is CASRLQGRADTQYF. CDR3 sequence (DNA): TGTGCCAGCAGGCTCCAGGGTCGGGCAGATACGCAGTATTTT.

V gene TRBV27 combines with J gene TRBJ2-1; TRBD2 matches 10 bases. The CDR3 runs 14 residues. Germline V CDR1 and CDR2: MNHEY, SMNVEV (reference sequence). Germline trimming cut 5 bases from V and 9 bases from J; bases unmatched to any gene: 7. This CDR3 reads CASSQRGGGIEQFF. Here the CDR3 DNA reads TGTGCCAGCAGTCAGCGGGGGGGAGGGATTGAGCAGTTCTTC.

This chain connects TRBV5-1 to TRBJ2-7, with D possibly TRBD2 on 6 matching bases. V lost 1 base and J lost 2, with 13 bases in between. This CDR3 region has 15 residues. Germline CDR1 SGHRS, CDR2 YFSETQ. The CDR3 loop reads CASSLTGLPTYEQYF. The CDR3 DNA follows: TGCGCCAGCAGCTTGACAGGACTACCAACCTACGAGCAGTACTTC.

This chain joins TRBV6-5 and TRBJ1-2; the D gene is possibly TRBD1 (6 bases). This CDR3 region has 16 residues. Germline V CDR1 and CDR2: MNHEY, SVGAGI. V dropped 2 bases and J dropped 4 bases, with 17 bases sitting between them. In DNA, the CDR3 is TGTGCCAGCAGTTACGTTAGGGCAGGGGCGGGCTATGGCTACACCTTC. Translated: CASSYVRAGAGYGYTF.

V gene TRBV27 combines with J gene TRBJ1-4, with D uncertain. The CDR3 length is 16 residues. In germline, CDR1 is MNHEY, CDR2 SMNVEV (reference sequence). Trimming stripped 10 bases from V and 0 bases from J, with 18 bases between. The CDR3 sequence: CATGGEGTATNEKLFF. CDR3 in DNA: TGTGCCACCGGCGGCGAGGGAACTGCAACTAATGAAAAACTGTTTTTT.

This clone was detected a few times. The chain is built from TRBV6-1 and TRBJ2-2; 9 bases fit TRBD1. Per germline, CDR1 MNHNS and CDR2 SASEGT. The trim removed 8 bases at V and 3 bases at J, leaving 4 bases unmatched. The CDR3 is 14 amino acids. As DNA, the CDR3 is TGTGCCAGCCGGGGACAGGGATACACCGGGGAGCTGTTTTTT. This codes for CASRGQGYTGELFF.

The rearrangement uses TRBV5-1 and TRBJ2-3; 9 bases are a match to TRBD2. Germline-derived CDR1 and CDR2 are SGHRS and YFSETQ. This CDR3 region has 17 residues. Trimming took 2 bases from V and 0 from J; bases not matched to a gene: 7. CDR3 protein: CASSLFSGSSSTDTQYF. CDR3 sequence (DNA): TGCGCCAGCAGCTTATTTAGCGGGAGTTCGAGCACAGATACGCAGTATTTT.

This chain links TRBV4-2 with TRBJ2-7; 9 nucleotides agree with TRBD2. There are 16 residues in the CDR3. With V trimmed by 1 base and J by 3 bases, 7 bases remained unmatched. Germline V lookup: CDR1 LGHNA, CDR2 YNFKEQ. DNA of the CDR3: TGTGCCAGCAGCCAAGCTGGACTAGCGACAGTCTACGAGCAGTACTTC. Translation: CASSQAGLATVYEQYF.

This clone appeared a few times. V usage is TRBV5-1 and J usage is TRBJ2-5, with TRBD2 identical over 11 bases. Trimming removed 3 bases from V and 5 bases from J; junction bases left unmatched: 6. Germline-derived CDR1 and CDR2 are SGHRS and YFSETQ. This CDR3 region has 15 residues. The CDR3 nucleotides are TGCGCCAGCAGCTCTACGACTAGCGGGATGGAGACCCAGTACTTC. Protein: CASSSTTSGMETQYF.

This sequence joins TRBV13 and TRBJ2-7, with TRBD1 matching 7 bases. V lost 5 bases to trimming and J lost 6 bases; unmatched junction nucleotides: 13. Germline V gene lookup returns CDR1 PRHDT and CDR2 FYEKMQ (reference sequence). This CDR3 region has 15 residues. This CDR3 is CASSLEGDSSGEQYF. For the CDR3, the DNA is TGTGCCAGCAGCCTAGAGGGGGACAGCTCGGGCGAGCAGTACTTC.